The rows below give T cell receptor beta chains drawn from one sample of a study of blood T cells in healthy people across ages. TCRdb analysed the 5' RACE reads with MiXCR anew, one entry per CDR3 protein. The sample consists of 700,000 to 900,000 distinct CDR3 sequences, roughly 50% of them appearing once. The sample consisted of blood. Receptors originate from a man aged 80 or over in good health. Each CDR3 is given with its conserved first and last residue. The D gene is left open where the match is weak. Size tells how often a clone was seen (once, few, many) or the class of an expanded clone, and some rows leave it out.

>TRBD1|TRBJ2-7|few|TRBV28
CASRPGQGPYEQYF
TGTGCCAGCAGACCTGGACAGGGGCCCTACGAGCAGTACTTC
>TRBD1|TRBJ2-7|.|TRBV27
CASSFLTGSYEQYF
TGTGCCAGCAGTTTTCTGACAGGGTCCTACGAGCAGTACTTC
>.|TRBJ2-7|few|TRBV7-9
CASSPATDYEQYF
TGTGCCAGCAGCCCAGCGACAGACTACGAGCAGTACTTC
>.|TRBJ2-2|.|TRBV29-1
CSVSQVLNTGELFF
TGCAGCGTTTCCCAGGTCTTGAACACCGGGGAGCTGTTTTTT
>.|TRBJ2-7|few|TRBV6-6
CASSPREGHEQYF
TGTGCCAGCAGCCCCAGAGAAGGCCACGAGCAGTACTTC
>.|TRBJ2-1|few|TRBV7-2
CASSLGPARNNEQFF
TGTGCCAGCAGCTTAGGGCCCGCTAGGAACAATGAGCAGTTCTTC
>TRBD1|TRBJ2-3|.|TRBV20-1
CSATGTGTQYF
TGCAGTGCTACTGGGACAGGGACGCAGTATTTT
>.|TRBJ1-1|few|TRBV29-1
CSVAGRGMRTEAFF
TGCAGCGTTGCGGGGAGGGGGATGCGCACTGAAGCTTTCTTT
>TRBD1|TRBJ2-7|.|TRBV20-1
CSASGTGGTYEQYF
TGCAGTGCTAGCGGGACAGGGGGAACCTACGAGCAGTACTTC
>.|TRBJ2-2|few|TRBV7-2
CASSPSLGTGELFF
TGTGCCAGCAGCCCCTCCCTTGGAACCGGGGAGCTGTTTTTT
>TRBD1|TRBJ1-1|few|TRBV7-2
CASSLAGTGGLMNTEAFF
TGTGCCAGCAGCTTAGCCGGGACAGGTGGGCTCATGAACACTGAAGCTTTCTTT
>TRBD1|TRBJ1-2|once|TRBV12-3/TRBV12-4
CASSSWTGGASGYTF
TGTGCCAGCAGTTCCTGGACAGGGGGCGCCTCTGGCTACACCTTC
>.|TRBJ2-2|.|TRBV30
CAWSLLGELFF
TGTGCCTGGAGTCTGCTCGGGGAGCTGTTTTTT
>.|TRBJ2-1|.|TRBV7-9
CASSPGGRGSSYNEQFF
TGTGCCAGCAGCCCCGGGGGCAGGGGGAGCTCCTACAATGAGCAGTTCTTC